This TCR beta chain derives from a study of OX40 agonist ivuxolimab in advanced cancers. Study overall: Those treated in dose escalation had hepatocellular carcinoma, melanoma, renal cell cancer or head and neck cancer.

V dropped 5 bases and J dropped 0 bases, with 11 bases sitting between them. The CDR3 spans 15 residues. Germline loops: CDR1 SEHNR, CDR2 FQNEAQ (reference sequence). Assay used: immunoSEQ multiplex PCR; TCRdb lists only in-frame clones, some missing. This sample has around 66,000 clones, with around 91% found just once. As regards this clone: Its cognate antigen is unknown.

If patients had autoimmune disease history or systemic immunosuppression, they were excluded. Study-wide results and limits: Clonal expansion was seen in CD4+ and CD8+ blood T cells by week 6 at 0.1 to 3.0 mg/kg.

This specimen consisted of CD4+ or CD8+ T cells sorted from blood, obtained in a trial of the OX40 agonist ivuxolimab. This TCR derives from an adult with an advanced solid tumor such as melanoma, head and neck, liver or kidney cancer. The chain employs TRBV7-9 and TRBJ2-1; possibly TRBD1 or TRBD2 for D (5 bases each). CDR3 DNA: TGTGCCAGCAGCAAAACGAGGGGCTCCTACAATGAGCAGTTCTTC. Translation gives CASSKTRGSYNEQFF. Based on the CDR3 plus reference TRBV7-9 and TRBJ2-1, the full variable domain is DTGVSQNPRHKITKRGQNVTFRCDPISEHNRLYWYRQTLGQGPEFLTYFQNEAQLEKSRLLSDRFSAERPKGSFSTLEIQRTEQGDSAMYLCASSKTRGSYNEQFFGPGTRLTVL.